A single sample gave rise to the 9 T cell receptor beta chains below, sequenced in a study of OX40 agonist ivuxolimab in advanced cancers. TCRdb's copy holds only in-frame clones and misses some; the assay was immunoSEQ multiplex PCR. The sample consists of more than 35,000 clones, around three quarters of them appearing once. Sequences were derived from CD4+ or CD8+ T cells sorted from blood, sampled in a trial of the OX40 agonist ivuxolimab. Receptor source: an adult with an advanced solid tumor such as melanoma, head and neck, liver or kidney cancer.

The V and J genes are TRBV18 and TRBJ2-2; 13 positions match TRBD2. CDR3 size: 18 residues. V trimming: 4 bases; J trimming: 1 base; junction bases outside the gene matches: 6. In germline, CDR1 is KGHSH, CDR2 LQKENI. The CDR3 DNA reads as TGTGCCAGCTCACTAATAGGACTAGCGGGAGTGAACACCGGGGAGCTGTTTTTT. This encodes CASSLIGLAGVNTGELFF.

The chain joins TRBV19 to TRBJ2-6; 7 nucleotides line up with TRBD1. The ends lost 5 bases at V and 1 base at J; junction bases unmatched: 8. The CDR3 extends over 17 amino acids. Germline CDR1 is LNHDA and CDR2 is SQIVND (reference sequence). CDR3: CASSLTGALSGANVLTF. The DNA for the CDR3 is TGTGCCAGTAGTCTCACAGGGGCCCTTTCTGGGGCCAACGTCCTGACTTTC.

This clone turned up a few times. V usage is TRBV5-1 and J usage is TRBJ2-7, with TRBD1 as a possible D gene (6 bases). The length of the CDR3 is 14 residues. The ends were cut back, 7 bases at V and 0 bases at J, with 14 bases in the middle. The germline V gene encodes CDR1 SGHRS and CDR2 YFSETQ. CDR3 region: CASGRDTTSYEQYF. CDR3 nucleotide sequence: TGCGCCAGCGGCCGGGACACAACCTCCTACGAGCAGTACTTC.

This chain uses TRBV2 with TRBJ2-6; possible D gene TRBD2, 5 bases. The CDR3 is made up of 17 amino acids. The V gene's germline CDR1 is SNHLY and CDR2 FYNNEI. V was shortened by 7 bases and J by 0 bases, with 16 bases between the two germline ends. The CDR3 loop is CASIPRGSDSGANVLTF. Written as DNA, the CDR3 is TGTGCCAGCATCCCGAGAGGGAGTGACTCTGGGGCCAACGTCCTGACTTTC.

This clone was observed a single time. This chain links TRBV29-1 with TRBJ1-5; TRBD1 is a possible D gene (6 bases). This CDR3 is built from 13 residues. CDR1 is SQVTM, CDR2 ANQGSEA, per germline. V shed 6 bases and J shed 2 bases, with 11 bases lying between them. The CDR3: CSVGGQGNQPQHF. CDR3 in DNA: TGCAGCGTGGGGGGGCAAGGCAATCAGCCCCAGCATTTT.

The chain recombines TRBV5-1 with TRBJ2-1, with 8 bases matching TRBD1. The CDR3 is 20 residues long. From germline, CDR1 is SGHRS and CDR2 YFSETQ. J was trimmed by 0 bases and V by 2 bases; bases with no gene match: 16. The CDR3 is CASSFPRQGPRTSSYNEQFF. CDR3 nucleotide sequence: TGCGCCAGCAGCTTCCCTCGACAGGGGCCAAGAACAAGCTCCTACAATGAGCAGTTCTTC.

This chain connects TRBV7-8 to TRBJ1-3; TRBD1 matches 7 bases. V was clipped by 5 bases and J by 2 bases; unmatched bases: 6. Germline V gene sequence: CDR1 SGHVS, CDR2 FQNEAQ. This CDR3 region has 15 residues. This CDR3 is CASSQHGTAGNTIYF. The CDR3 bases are TGTGCCAGCAGCCAACACGGGACAGCTGGAAACACCATATATTTT.

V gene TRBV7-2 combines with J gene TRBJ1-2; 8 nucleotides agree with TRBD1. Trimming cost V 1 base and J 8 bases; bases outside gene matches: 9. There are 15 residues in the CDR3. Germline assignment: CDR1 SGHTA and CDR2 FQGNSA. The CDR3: CASSLGGQGFGGYTF. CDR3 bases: TGTGCCAGCAGCTTAGGAGGACAGGGATTCGGCGGCTACACCTTC.

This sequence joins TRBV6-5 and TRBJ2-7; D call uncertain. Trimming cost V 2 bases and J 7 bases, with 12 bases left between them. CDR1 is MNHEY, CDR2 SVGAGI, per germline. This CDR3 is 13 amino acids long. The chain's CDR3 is CASSYTTDFEQYF. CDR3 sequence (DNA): TGTGCCAGCAGTTACACGACGGATTTTGAGCAGTACTTC.